This T cell receptor (beta chain) was profiled in a study of patients and donors after allogeneic stem cell transplantation (dated by TCRdb to 2018 to 2020). Of note for this clonotype: Its antigen is not yet known. No clone much larger than this one lies a single base away; base qualities are absent.

The germline ends are 16 bases apart after V is trimmed by 3 bases and J by 0 bases. CDR1 and CDR2, per the germline V gene, are SGDLS and YYNGEE. Taken from cysteine to phenylalanine, the CDR3 has 17 residues. This entry keeps only the CDR3 DNA: 51 bases, framed from base 1. The library came from RT-PCR. Sequencing took place on a NextSeq 550. TCRdb reprocessed the public reads (quality trimming at Q25 with fastp, clone calling with MiXCR) and kept in-frame beta chains. One record per CDR3 amino acid sequence lists the most common genes and DNA. This sample is represented by 920,000 or so distinct CDR3 sequences; more than 15% of them were singletons. The ten biggest clones cover around 6% of the sample.

This TCR derives from a human donor who was either an allogeneic HSCT recipient or a stem cell or donor lymphocyte infusion donor (not recorded which). It is not recorded whose cells these are; they may come from a transplant donor. Material for sequencing was blood, either unsorted or a sorted T cell fraction (not recorded which). The sequence is built from TRBV9 and TRBJ2-1, with the D gene call left open. The DNA reads as follows: TGTGCCAGCAGCGGGTCCCTGGAGCGAAGCTCCTACAATGAGCAGTTCTTC. The translation is CASSGSLERSSYNEQFF.